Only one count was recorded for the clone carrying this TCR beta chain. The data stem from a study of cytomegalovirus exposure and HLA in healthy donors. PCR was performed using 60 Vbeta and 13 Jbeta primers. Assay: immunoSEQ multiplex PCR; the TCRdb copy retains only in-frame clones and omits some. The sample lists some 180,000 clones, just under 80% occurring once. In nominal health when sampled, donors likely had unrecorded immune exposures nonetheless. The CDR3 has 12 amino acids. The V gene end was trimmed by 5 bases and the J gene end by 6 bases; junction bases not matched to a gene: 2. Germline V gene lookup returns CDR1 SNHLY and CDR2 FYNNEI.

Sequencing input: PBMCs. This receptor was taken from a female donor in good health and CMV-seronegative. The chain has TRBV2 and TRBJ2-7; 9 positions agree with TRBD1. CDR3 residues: CASSPDRGEQYF. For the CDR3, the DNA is TGTGCCAGCAGTCCGGACAGGGGCGAGCAGTACTTC.